This is a list of T cell receptor beta chains from one sample in a study of graft-versus-host responses after intestinal transplantation. TCRdb's copy holds only in-frame clones and misses some; the assay was immunoSEQ multiplex PCR. Here the sample spans 20,000 to 30,000 clones, over 75% being singletons. The material was PBMCs, obtained around 14 months after intestinal transplant. These receptors were obtained from a human patient who received an intestinal transplant, so some T cells may come from the graft donor. Both conserved end residues are part of each CDR3. D genes are given only for firm matches. Clone size appears in some rows only: once, few, many, or a class for an expanded clone.

V	size	J	D	DNA	CDR3
TRBV28	-	TRBJ1-2	-	TGTGCCAGCAGTTTAGGGGGCTATGGCTACACCTTC	CASSLGGYGYTF
TRBV5-5	-	TRBJ2-5	-	TGTGCCAGCAGCTTGGTAACAGGGTTTGAGCAGTACTTC	CASSLVTGFEQYF
TRBV9	-	TRBJ1-1	-	TGTGCCAGCAGCGTAGGTGGGGGTGTCGCTGAAGCTTTCTTT	CASSVGGGVAEAFF
TRBV2	-	TRBJ1-1	TRBD1	TGTGCCAGCAGCCCCGGGACAGCGGCCCCCGGAGCTTTCTTT	CASSPGTAAPGAFF
TRBV19	-	TRBJ1-1	-	TGTGCCCCCTTTCATACAGGAGAGGACACTGAAGCTTTCTTT	CAPFHTGEDTEAFF
TRBV5-1	-	TRBJ2-7	-	TGCGCCAGCAGCTTGGTCGGGGGGCCCTCCTACGAGCAGTACTTC	CASSLVGGPSYEQYF
TRBV5-8	-	TRBJ1-1	-	TGTGCCAGCAGCCAGACCGGTAACACTGAAGCTTTCTTT	CASSQTGNTEAFF
TRBV7-3	-	TRBJ2-3	TRBD2	TGTGCCAGCAGCTTTAGCGGGAGCACAGATACGCAGTATTTT	CASSFSGSTDTQYF
TRBV28	-	TRBJ2-7	TRBD2	TGTGCCAGCAGGCTCGGGGGGTCCTACGAGCAGTACTTC	CASRLGGSYEQYF
TRBV2	-	TRBJ1-3	-	TGTGCCAGCAGTGTTGGGGGGACTGGAAACACCATATATTTT	CASSVGGTGNTIYF
TRBV5-1	-	TRBJ2-1	-	TGCGCCAGCAGCTTGGCCCAGGCAACTGAGCAGTTCTTC	CASSLAQATEQFF
TRBV7-2	-	TRBJ2-2	-	TGTGCCAGCAGCCCGAAACCCTGGGCCGGGGAGCTGTTTTTT	CASSPKPWAGELFF
TRBV11-3	once	TRBJ2-3	-	TGTGCCAGCAGCCGGGGGAGCGGCACAGATACGCAGTATTTT	CASSRGSGTDTQYF
TRBV15	-	TRBJ1-5	-	TGTGCCACCAGCAGAGATCCCGGAAGTCAGCCCCAGCATTTT	CATSRDPGSQPQHF
TRBV7-9	-	TRBJ2-1	TRBD1	TGTGCCAGCAGTCCTGGGGGACAGGCCTACAATGAGCAGTTCTTC	CASSPGGQAYNEQFF
TRBV19	-	TRBJ1-3	-	TGTGCCAGTAGTACGGGCACACAAAGAGGAAACACCATATATTTT	CASSTGTQRGNTIYF
TRBV7-6	-	TRBJ1-2	-	TGTGCCAGCAGCTTAGGCCAGCCCGGCTACTATGGCTACACCTTC	CASSLGQPGYYGYTF
TRBV6-5	-	TRBJ2-1	TRBD1	TGTGCCAGCAGTCAAGACAGGGGCCCCTACAATGAGCAGTTCTTC	CASSQDRGPYNEQFF
TRBV10-1	-	TRBJ2-1	-	TGCGCCAGCAGTGAGTATGGATACAATGAGCAGTTCTTC	CASSEYGYNEQFF
TRBV5-1	-	TRBJ2-5	-	TGCGCCAGTGCCCCGGGGGACCAGCTAGATTCGGAGACCCAGTACTTC	CASAPGDQLDSETQYF
TRBV27	-	TRBJ2-7	TRBD2	TGTGCCAGCAGAACGGGACTAGGCTCCTACGAGCAGTACTTC	CASRTGLGSYEQYF
TRBV6-1	-	TRBJ1-2	TRBD1	TGTGCCAGCAGTGAGGAGACAGGGAACTATGGCTACACCTTC	CASSEETGNYGYTF
TRBV6-6	-	TRBJ1-1	-	TGTGCCAGCAGTACCCCGCGAGGAGGGGGGAACACTGAGGCTTTCTTT	CASSTPRGGGNTEAFF
TRBV6-5	few	TRBJ2-1	-	TGTGCCAGCAGTTACCGACGGGCAGGTAACAATGAGCAGTTCTTC	CASSYRRAGNNEQFF
TRBV5-6	-	TRBJ2-1	-	TGTGCCAGCAGCCTGGATAGGGGCTGGTACTACAATGAGCAGTTCTTC	CASSLDRGWYYNEQFF
TRBV4-2	-	TRBJ2-7	TRBD2	TGTGCCAGCAGCGAAGCCGGGGGGACTGCCTACGAGCAGTACTTC	CASSEAGGTAYEQYF
TRBV2	-	TRBJ2-4	-	TGTGCCAGCAATGGACTGGAAGAAAACATTCAGTACTTC	CASNGLEENIQYF
TRBV11-2	-	TRBJ2-2	TRBD2	TGTGCCAGCAGACGACCGGGACTAGCGGGAGGAGTTGAAGGCGGGGAGCTGTTTTTT	CASRRPGLAGGVEGGELFF
TRBV9	-	TRBJ1-1	-	TGTGCCAGCAGCAAAACAGGTACCCTGAACACTGAAGCTTTCTTT	CASSKTGTLNTEAFF
TRBV4-1	-	TRBJ2-7	-	TGCGCCAGCAGCCAAGACTATACCCCGGCCTCCAGCTCCTACGAGCAGTACTTC	CASSQDYTPASSSYEQYF
TRBV19	-	TRBJ2-2	-	TGTGCCAGTAAGGTTGGTTATCAGACCGGGGAGCTGTTTTTT	CASKVGYQTGELFF
TRBV7-9	-	TRBJ1-4	TRBD1	TGTGCCAGCAGCACGCCGGGACAGGGGAGAACTAATGAAAAACTGTTTTTT	CASSTPGQGRTNEKLFF
TRBV9	-	TRBJ2-3	TRBD2	TGTGCCAGCAGCGTAGGGGCGGGAGCAACTGCGCAGTATTTT	CASSVGAGATAQYF
TRBV5-1	once	TRBJ2-5	-	TGCGCCAGCAGCTTAAGACAGGTTCAAGAGACCCAGTACTTC	CASSLRQVQETQYF
TRBV7-2	once	TRBJ2-1	TRBD2	TGTGCCAGCAGCCGTAGCGGGACCTCCTACAATGAGCAGTTCTTC	CASSRSGTSYNEQFF
TRBV7-9	once	TRBJ2-7	-	TGTGCCAGCAGCAATAGGGGGGCAGGAGCTTTCTACGAGCAGTACTTC	CASSNRGAGAFYEQYF
TRBV28	-	TRBJ2-7	-	TGTGCCAGCAGTTTAACCGGCCCGGGCGAGCAGTACTTC	CASSLTGPGEQYF
TRBV6-5	-	TRBJ2-3	-	TGTGCCAGCCGAACCCCCCTAGCGCTCCAAGATACGCAGTATTTT	CASRTPLALQDTQYF
TRBV2	-	TRBJ1-3	-	TGTGCCAGCAAGGACATCGACGGGAACACCATATATTTT	CASKDIDGNTIYF
TRBV6-1	few	TRBJ1-2	-	TGTGCCAGCAGTGAAGCGCCCTCGGCACGGGGACCTGGCTACACCTTC	CASSEAPSARGPGYTF
TRBV21-1	-	TRBJ2-7	-	TGTGCCAGCAGCAAAAGAGAACCGGGGGAGCAGTACTTC	CASSKREPGEQYF
TRBV28	-	TRBJ1-1	-	TGTGCCAGCAGTCCCCCGGGGAGGTGGAACACTGAAGCTTTCTTT	CASSPPGRWNTEAFF
TRBV7-9	-	TRBJ2-7	TRBD2	TGTGCCAGCAGCTCCGGACTAGCGGGAATCCACGAGCAGTACTTC	CASSSGLAGIHEQYF